This T cell receptor (beta chain) appears in the sequencing data of a study of radiotherapy plus CTLA-4 blockade in lung cancer. At the level of the study: About 17% of enrolled patients responded objectively, and roughly 31% had disease control. Study outcomes and limitations: TCR clones of tumor origin grew in blood after radiotherapy plus ipilimumab.

Profiled with immunoSEQ multiplex PCR; TCRdb holds only in-frame clones, not every one. The sample comprises approximately 77,000 clones, 84% of which are singletons, and 0.79% rests with the top ten. The CDR3 consists of 17 residues. Germline CDR1 and CDR2: SGHAT and FQDESV (reference sequence). After removal of 5 bases from V and 2 bases from J, the junction contained 10 bases not matched to a gene. For this clone: Its antigen remains unidentified.

Material: peripheral blood, obtained from a patient treated with radiotherapy plus ipilimumab. This TCR was sampled from a human donor with non-small cell lung cancer who had stable disease on radiotherapy plus ipilimumab. This sequence joins TRBV11-1 and TRBJ2-2; 8 bases are shared with TRBD2. CDR3 region: CASSPRGLAGNTGELFF. The CDR3 DNA reads TGTGCCAGCAGCCCCCGAGGGCTAGCGGGTAACACCGGGGAGCTGTTTTTT.